The 8 T cell receptor beta chains presented below share a single source sample, sequenced in a study of vaccination effects on CD4 cells after COVID-19. These receptors have no identified antigens. Sequencing used immunoSEQ multiplex PCR; TCRdb keeps in-frame clones, though not all of them. The sample holds tens of thousands of clones, roughly 78% seen once. Prior to sequencing, the ViraFEST assay stimulated PBMC with viral peptide pools, which expanded the antigen-specific CD4+ T cells. The culture ran for approximately 10 days before CD4+ T cells were isolated. Two doses of BNT162b2 or mRNA-1273 vaccine were administered to participants. The source material was CD4+ T cells from PBMCs cultured with HCoV-OC43 spike peptides, sampled after COVID-19 vaccination. Subset described: HCoV-OC43 spike overlapping peptide pool stimulation. These receptors came from a human donor who received a COVID-19 vaccine.

The rearrangement links TRBV28 to TRBJ1-4, with D hard to call. This CDR3 has 12 residues. Trimming removed 2 bases at V and 5 bases at J, with 3 bases between. Germline V gives CDR1 MDHEN, CDR2 SYDVKM. This CDR3 is CASSLRNEKLFF. In nucleotides, the CDR3 is TGTGCCAGCAGTTTAAGAAATGAAAAACTGTTTTTT.

The rearrangement joins TRBV6-5 to TRBJ2-3; the D gene is possibly TRBD2 (7 bases). V was shortened by 2 bases and J by 5 bases, with 11 bases between the two germline ends. The CDR3 runs 14 residues. Germline V CDR1 and CDR2: MNHEY, SVGAGI. This chain's CDR3 is CASSYGGALDTQYF. CDR3 DNA: TGTGCCAGCAGTTACGGGGGGGCCCTAGATACGCAGTATTTT.

The chain is built from TRBV7-2 and TRBJ1-2; a weak D match, TRBD1 (5 bases). V lost 6 bases and J 3 bases, leaving 14 bases between the germline ends. The germline gives CDR1 SGHTA, CDR2 FQGNSA. This CDR3 spans 14 amino acids. CDR3 amino acids: CASSPHGGYYGYTF. The CDR3 nucleotides are TGTGCCAGCAGTCCCCATGGGGGGTACTATGGCTACACCTTC.

V is TRBV23-1 and J is TRBJ2-7; 8 nucleotides line up with TRBD1. TRBV23-1 is noted as an ORF with a role that remains uncertain. The CDR3 runs 22 residues. The J segment lost 4 bases and the V segment lost 6 bases, leaving 32 bases of the junction unmatched. The CDR3 region is CASRMTGANIFGCTKPGYEQYV. CDR3 DNA: TGCGCCAGCAGGATGACAGGGGCAAACATTTTTGGATGTACTAAACCTGGTTACGAGCAGTACGTC.

The chain carries TRBV19 and TRBJ1-1; D perhaps matches TRBD1 (5 bases). This CDR3 has 17 residues. Germline assignment: CDR1 LNHDA and CDR2 SQIVND (reference sequence). Deletions cut 2 bases from V and 0 bases from J, with 16 bases between. The CDR3 reads CASSITPGRRLNTEAFF. DNA of the CDR3: TGTGCCAGTAGTATAACGCCGGGACGGAGATTGAACACTGAAGCTTTCTTT.

V is TRBV9 and J is TRBJ2-2, with a tentative D call TRBD1 (5 bases). The length of the CDR3 is 14 residues. Germline loops: CDR1 SGDLS, CDR2 YYNGEE. V was cut by 4 bases and J by 3 bases, with 10 bases left in between. Here the CDR3 reads CASSPQGYTGELFF. As DNA, the CDR3 is TGTGCCAGCAGCCCCCAGGGTTACACCGGGGAGCTGTTTTTT.

The table lists this clone with a count of one. V is TRBV4-3 and J is TRBJ2-3, with D uncertain. There are 14 residues in the CDR3. V was pared by 0 bases and J by 1 base, with 5 bases between. CDR1 is LGHNA, CDR2 YSLEER, per germline. Here the CDR3 DNA reads TGCGCCAGCAGCCAAGAGGCGGGCACAGATACGCAGTATTTT. Encoded protein: CASSQEAGTDTQYF.

The chain uses TRBV27 and TRBJ1-1, with 7 bases identical to TRBD1. Germline V lookup: CDR1 MNHEY, CDR2 SMNVEV (reference sequence). The CDR3 totals 16 residues. The junction had 14 bases not matched to a gene; V was cut back by 5 bases and J by 5 bases. The CDR3 sequence is CASSLPVRAGGTEAFF. The CDR3 nucleotides read TGTGCCAGCAGTCTACCCGTCAGGGCAGGGGGAACTGAAGCTTTCTTT.